This T cell receptor (beta chain) was captured in a study of cytomegalovirus exposure and HLA in healthy donors. Findings and caveats of the study: Later on, a genetic analysis was performed. It linked a missense variant in DCLRE1C with V- and J-gene trimming of TCR beta. Among donors in an Asian-associated ancestry cluster, a later analysis reportedly found fewer N-insertions than the roughly 610-donor mean.

About this clone itself: Its specificity is not known.

A multiplex PCR was run with 60 Vbeta primers and 13 Jbeta primers. Sequenced by immunoSEQ multiplex PCR; TCRdb stores in-frame clones only, minus some. The table has about 160,000 clones, 80% to 85% seen once. The receptor was derived from a man aged 30 to 45 in good health and CMV-seronegative. Sequences were obtained from PBMCs.

The chain's CDR3 is CASSLREGEYEQYF. Written as DNA, the CDR3 is TGTGCCAGCAGCCTGCGGGAGGGGGAATACGAGCAGTACTTC. The chain uses TRBV7-8 and TRBJ2-7; 9 nucleotides line up with TRBD2. With V trimmed by 5 bases and J by 4 bases, 6 bases remained unmatched. Germline loops: CDR1 SGHVS, CDR2 FQNEAQ. The length of the CDR3 is 14 residues.